This TCR beta chain derives from a study of blood T cell repertoires in COVID-19. Original analysis: It was from reference gene primer amplification that nucleated cell counts were estimated. Profiled with immunoSEQ multiplex PCR; TCRdb holds only in-frame clones, not every one. V and J calls plus clone size are reproduced from that table; the DNA served to infer D and trimming. Here the sample spans roughly 360,000 clones, around 87% being singletons. Ages ranged from 18 to 89 years, with residence in 24 US areas. Cohort allocation depended upon clinical history that participants reported. The receptor was isolated from a man under 40 who had recovered from COVID-19. Sequencing input: PBMCs or T cells enriched from blood (not recorded which).

CDR3 DNA: TGTGCCAGCAGCCCAGGGGTCGGATACACCGGGGAGCTGTTTTTT. Its protein is CASSPGVGYTGELFF. V and J are TRBV6-2 or TRBV6-3 and TRBJ2-2, with D possibly matching TRBD1 (6 bases). Germline V lookup: CDR1 MNHEY, CDR2 SVGEGT. The CDR3 sequence is 15 residues long. Trimming took off 6 bases at V and 3 bases at J, with 14 bases between the two ends.